This entry lists 24 T cell receptor beta chains sequenced from one sample in a study of early T cells in non-severe SARS-CoV-2 infection. Using its own MiXCR run on the 5' RACE reads, TCRdb lists one record per CDR3 protein. Of over 45,000 distinct CDR3 sequences listed, 5.5% to 6.5% are singletons. Sequencing was performed on whole blood. The receptor source for this set is an adult who was a healthcare worker with PCR-confirmed SARS-CoV-2 infection or an uninfected control (not recorded which).

The table lists this clonotype with many counts. The rearrangement uses TRBV9 and TRBJ2-7, with D tentatively TRBD1 or TRBD2 (5 bases each). The V and J ends lost 0 bases and 6 bases respectively, with 13 bases between them. The V gene's germline CDR1 is SGDLS and CDR2 YYNGEE. The CDR3 is 14 residues long. The CDR3 nucleotides read TGTGCCAGCAGCGTAGCCGGGACGAATGGCGAGCAGTACTTC. As protein: CASSVAGTNGEQYF.

This clonotype was seen a handful of times. This CDR3 is CSAQPGTGGTYEQYF. The CDR3 DNA is TGCAGTGCGCAGCCAGGGACAGGGGGAACCTACGAGCAGTACTTC. This sequence joins TRBV20-1 and TRBJ2-7, with 11 bases lining up with TRBD1. CDR3 length: 15 amino acids. Germline CDR1 reads DFQATT; CDR2 reads SNEGSKA (reference sequence). After removal of 6 bases from V and 2 bases from J, the junction contained 9 bases not matched to a gene.

The V and J genes are TRBV7-8 and TRBJ1-2; a weak D match, TRBD1 (6 bases). Germline assignment: CDR1 SGHVS and CDR2 FQNEAQ. Trimming pared 0 bases from V and 3 bases from J, leaving 8 bases between. The CDR3 has 14 amino acids. The CDR3 DNA reads TGTGCCAGCAGCTTAGCGCGGACAGACTATGGCTACACCTTC. It codes for CASSLARTDYGYTF.

This clonotype came up many times. The rearrangement links TRBV6-2 or TRBV6-3 to TRBJ2-7; 9 bases line up with TRBD2. Looked up from germline, CDR1 is MNHEY and CDR2 is SVGEGT. V lost 0 bases, J lost 3 bases, and 3 bases stayed unmatched. This CDR3 contains 15 residues. The CDR3 reads CASSYSSGSNYEQYF. The CDR3 region has the DNA TGTGCCAGCAGTTACTCTAGCGGGAGTAACTACGAGCAGTACTTC.

This clonotype appeared many times. The rearrangement links TRBV10-3 to TRBJ1-4; D call uncertain. Germline V gene data show CDR1 as ENHRY and CDR2 as SYGVKD. The germline V and J ends were trimmed by 6 bases and 8 bases, with 7 bases remaining between them. The CDR3 covers 11 residues. CDR3 residues: CAIRQDEKLFF. The DNA of the CDR3 is TGTGCCATCAGGCAGGACGAAAAACTGTTTTTT.

This clonotype was recorded a few times. The chain uses TRBV11-2 and TRBJ1-6, with D possibly TRBD1 on 6 matching bases. Germline V gene data show CDR1 as SGHAT and CDR2 as FQNNGV. The CDR3 runs to 14 residues. With 5 bases removed from V and 7 bases from J, the gap between germline ends came to 12 bases. CDR3 nucleotides: TGTGCCAGCAGCAATGGACAGATAAATTCACCCCTCCACTTT. Amino acids: CASSNGQINSPLHF.

This clonotype came up many times. The chain combines TRBV7-2 with TRBJ1-1, with D maybe TRBD1 (6 bases). The CDR3 runs 14 residues. V was pared by 5 bases and J by 4 bases, with 14 bases between. The germline gives CDR1 SGHTA, CDR2 FQGNSA. CDR3 residues: CASSLKTGTTEAFF. For the CDR3, the DNA is TGTGCCAGCAGCCTTAAGACAGGCACCACTGAAGCTTTCTTT. Full variable domain (remainder filled in from reference TRBV7-2 and TRBJ1-1): GAGVSQSPSNKVTEKGKDVELRCDPISGHTALYWYRQSLGQGLEFLIYFQGNSAPDKSGLPSDRFSAERTGGSVSTLTIQRTQQEDSAVYLCASSLKTGTTEAFFGQGTRLTVV.

This clonotype was observed a few times. The CDR3 spells CSARERTGSNYGYTF. Written as DNA, the CDR3 is TGCAGTGCTAGAGAAAGGACAGGCTCTAACTATGGCTACACCTTC. The rearrangement joins TRBV20-1 to TRBJ1-2, with TRBD1 matching over 7 bases. Per the germline V gene, CDR1 is DFQATT and CDR2 is SNEGSKA (reference sequence). CDR3 length: 15 amino acids. V gave up 0 bases and J gave up 0 bases; unmatched junction bases: 4.

This clonotype came up many times. The chain combines TRBV10-3 with TRBJ2-7; 11 bases fit TRBD1. V lost 5 bases to trimming and J lost 4 bases; unmatched junction nucleotides: 7. The germline CDR1 and CDR2 sequences are ENHRY and SYGVKD. The CDR3 is 15 amino acids. This CDR3 is CAISPRGTGGYEQYF. As DNA, the CDR3 is TGTGCCATCAGTCCAAGGGGGACAGGGGGATACGAGCAGTACTTC.

This clonotype was found many times. This chain uses TRBV13 with TRBJ1-2; 7 bases match TRBD1. Germline V gives CDR1 PRHDT, CDR2 FYEKMQ (reference sequence). With V trimmed by 4 bases and J by 2 bases, 4 bases remained unmatched. The CDR3 has 14 amino acids. The CDR3 region is CASSSVQGNYGYTF. In DNA, the CDR3 is TGTGCCAGCAGCTCGGTACAGGGGAACTATGGCTACACCTTC.

At least ten counts were recorded for this clonotype. V and J are TRBV7-9 and TRBJ2-5, with 12 bases identical to TRBD2. With V trimmed by 4 bases and J by 0 bases, 9 bases remained unmatched. The CDR3 has 18 amino acids. Germline CDR1 and CDR2: SEHNR and FQNEAQ (reference sequence). DNA of the CDR3: TGTGCCAGCAGCTCCGGACTAGCGGGAAATAGGAACCAAGAGACCCAGTACTTC. It translates to CASSSGLAGNRNQETQYF.

This clonotype has at least ten counts. The chain couples TRBV3-1 to TRBJ1-2; 8 bases map to TRBD1. Germline CDR1 is LGHDT and CDR2 is YNNKEL (reference sequence). The CDR3 covers 16 residues. J was trimmed by 7 bases and V by 6 bases; bases with no gene match: 16. CDR3: CASRPSSGGAIAGYTF. The CDR3 region has the DNA TGTGCCAGCAGACCATCTTCAGGGGGCGCGATAGCTGGCTACACCTTC. Full variable domain (rest looked up from reference TRBV3-1 and TRBJ1-2): DTAVSQTPKYLVTQMGNDKSIKCEQNLGHDTMYWYKQDSKKFLKIMFSYNNKELIINETVPNRFSPKSPDKAHLNLHINSLELGDSAVYFCASRPSSGGAIAGYTFGSGTRLTVV.

This clonotype was recorded many times. The J gene is TRBJ2-3, the V gene TRBV12-3 or TRBV12-4; TRBD2 aligns across 8 bases. The V gene end was trimmed by 7 bases and the J gene end by 1 base; junction bases not matched to a gene: 1. There are 13 residues in the CDR3. The CDR3 here is CASKLAGTDTQYF. The CDR3 nucleotides are TGTGCCAGCAAACTAGCGGGCACAGATACGCAGTATTTT.

In its sample, this clonotype was seen many times. CDR3 region: CASTHEENIQYF. In DNA, the CDR3 is TGTGCCAGTACCCACGAGGAAAACATTCAGTACTTC. The chain couples TRBV19 to TRBJ2-4; the D is unclear. Germline V gene lookup returns CDR1 LNHDA and CDR2 SQIVND (reference sequence). V was shortened by 7 bases and J by 5 bases, with 9 bases between the two germline ends. The CDR3 sequence is 12 residues long.

This clonotype was seen many times. The chain uses TRBV20-1 and TRBJ2-2, with D possibly TRBD2 on 5 matching bases. Germline lookup yields CDR1 DFQATT and CDR2 SNEGSKA (reference sequence). The CDR3 contains 14 residues. V was trimmed by 6 bases and J by 4 bases, leaving 15 bases between them. The CDR3 DNA sequence: TGCAGTGCCCCCCGGGCGGGCGGCACCGGGGAGCTGTTTTTT. Its protein product is CSAPRAGGTGELFF.

At least ten counts were recorded for this clonotype. The V and J genes are TRBV27 and TRBJ2-5; unclear D gene. From germline, CDR1 is MNHEY and CDR2 SMNVEV (reference sequence). V lost 8 bases and J 1 base, leaving 20 bases between the germline ends. This CDR3 is built from 16 residues. CDR3 DNA sequence: TGTGCCAGCGTGCCCACCGGGCGGAAACCCCAAGAGACCCAGTACTTC. This sequence encodes CASVPTGRKPQETQYF.

This chain connects TRBV29-1 to TRBJ2-7, with 7 bases aligning to TRBD1. Germline values: CDR1 SQVTM, CDR2 ANQGSEA. J lost 2 bases, V lost 7 bases, and 8 bases had no gene match. The CDR3 is 13 residues long. Here the CDR3 DNA reads TGCAGCGCCCGACAGGGCTTTCCCTACGAGCAGTACTTC. Its translation is CSARQGFPYEQYF.

This clonotype has at least ten counts. The chain combines TRBV5-1 with TRBJ1-5; D unresolved. Germline CDR1 is SGHRS and CDR2 is YFSETQ. Trimming pared 4 bases from V and 8 bases from J, leaving 13 bases between. CDR3 size: 13 residues. CDR3 sequence reads: CASSPGPKEPQHF. Written as DNA, the CDR3 is TGCGCCAGCAGCCCCGGGCCTAAGGAGCCCCAGCATTTT.

The chain has TRBV21-1 and TRBJ1-3. TRBV21-1 is classified as a pseudogene. This CDR3 has 15 residues. The CDR3 DNA is TGTGCCAGCAGCGCTGAAGGCTTCTCTGGAAACACCATATATTTT. Translation: CASSAEGFSGNTIYF.

In its sample, this clonotype was seen many times. This chain joins TRBV7-2 and TRBJ1-5, with D unclear. Looked up from germline, CDR1 is SGHTA and CDR2 is FQGNSA. The V end lost 6 bases, the J end lost 0 bases, and 12 bases lay between the germline ends. The CDR3 contains 15 residues. Here the CDR3 DNA reads TGTGCCAGCAGTCTCCGGACGGTTAGCAATCAGCCCCAGCATTTT. Protein product: CASSLRTVSNQPQHF.

This chain connects TRBV6-5 to TRBJ2-7; 8 nucleotides match TRBD1. With 0 bases clipped from V and 2 bases from J, the junction kept 3 bases outside the gene matches. This CDR3 comprises 15 residues. The germline V gene has CDR1 MNHEY and CDR2 SVGAGI. The CDR3 DNA sequence: TGTGCCAGCAGTTACTCCCCCAGGGGGCCCTACGAGCAGTACTTC. This sequence encodes CASSYSPRGPYEQYF.

This clonotype was observed at least ten times. The chain recombines TRBV5-6 with TRBJ2-3; D is possibly TRBD1 (6 bases). Germline lookup yields CDR1 SGHDT and CDR2 YYEEEE. Trimming left V 2 bases short and J 3 bases short, with 13 bases between. The CDR3 has 15 amino acids. DNA of the CDR3: TGTGCCAGCAGCTTTGGGGACATAAATACAGATACGCAGTATTTT. Translated: CASSFGDINTDTQYF. Using reference TRBV5-6 and TRBJ2-3 for the parts outside the CDR3, the full variable domain is DAGVTQSPTHLIKTRGQQVTLRCSPKSGHDTVSWYQQALGQGPQFIFQYYEEEERQRGNFPDRFSGHQFPNYSSELNVNALLLGDSALYLCASSFGDINTDTQYFGPGTRLTVL.

The chain uses TRBV19 and TRBJ2-2, with 7 bases aligning to TRBD2. The V gene's germline CDR1 is LNHDA and CDR2 SQIVND (reference sequence). V lost 4 bases to trimming and J lost 0 bases; unmatched junction nucleotides: 5. The CDR3 has 16 amino acids. CDR3 sequence: CASSTFLAANTGELFF. Here the CDR3 DNA reads TGTGCCAGTAGTACCTTTCTAGCGGCGAACACCGGGGAGCTGTTTTTT.

This clonotype was recorded a few times. This chain connects TRBV12-3 or TRBV12-4 to TRBJ1-1, with D tentatively TRBD1 (5 bases). V dropped 3 bases and J dropped 6 bases, with 14 bases sitting between them. There are 14 residues in the CDR3. DNA for the CDR3: TGTGCCAGCAGTTTGGGCAGGGTGAGAGCTGAAGCTTTCTTT. Translation gives CASSLGRVRAEAFF.